This entry is about one T cell receptor beta chain. Its matching antigen is unknown. This specimen belongs to a study of shared clonotypes between healthy human individuals. Findings and limits, study-wide: Naive CD4 clonotype sharing across several donors was around 5%.

Using immunoSEQ multiplex PCR, the repertoire was profiled, and TCRdb retains in-frame clones only, with some absent. The sample lists approximately 530,000 clones, 95% to 96% seen once, with about 0.06% in the top ten. The length of the CDR3 is 15 residues. J lost 2 bases, V lost 2 bases, and 4 bases had no gene match. Germline CDR1 MNHEY, CDR2 SVGAGI. This chain uses TRBV6-5 with TRBJ2-7; TRBD1 aligns across 9 bases. Input material: naive CD4+ T cells sorted from blood. Subset denoted: CD45RA+ positively selected. The receptor was isolated from a woman aged 25 to 39 in good health. The CDR3 DNA reads as TGTGCCAGCAGTTACGGACAGGGGAGGACCTACGAGCAGTACTTC. Protein product: CASSYGQGRTYEQYF.